This T cell receptor (beta chain) came from a study of vaccination effects on CD4 cells after COVID-19. ViraFEST expansion of antigen-specific CD4+ T cells with viral peptide pools preceded sequencing. CD4+ T cells were isolated after less than 12 days of culture. Assay: immunoSEQ multiplex PCR; the TCRdb copy retains only in-frame clones and omits some. The sample has approximately 87,000 clones, approximately 81% seen once; the top ten hold 1.5% to 2%. On this clone itself: Its matching antigen is unknown.

The sequence was collected from a human donor who received a COVID-19 vaccine. The material was CD4+ T cells from PBMCs cultured with HCoV-229E spike peptides, obtained before COVID-19 vaccination.

CDR3 protein: CASSLNNSPLHF. CDR3 coding DNA: TGTGCCAGCAGCTTAAATAATTCACCCCTCCACTTT. The J gene is TRBJ1-6, the V gene TRBV5-5; D is uncertain. Trimming took 2 bases from V and 5 from J, leaving 2 bases between them. CDR1 and CDR2 (germline): SGHKS, YYEKEE (reference sequence). The CDR3 runs to 12 residues.